One sample yielded the 21 T cell receptor beta chains listed below, sequenced in a study of prognosis after radiotherapy for stage I lung cancer. Genomic DNA yielded TCR beta CDR3, amplified by two-round multiplex PCR. Initially, in first-round PCR, primers specific to each TRBV and TRBJ gene were used. Using its own MiXCR run on the multiplex PCR reads, TCRdb lists one record per CDR3 protein. The repertoire includes fewer than 30,000 distinct CDR3 sequences, 25% to 35% of them detected once, and roughly 35% sits in the top ten. The material was PBMCs, obtained before or after stereotactic body radiation therapy (not recorded which). Every receptor here comes from a donor older than 45 with non-small cell lung cancer.

Notes on this clonotype: Sequence at one end of the junction differs from germline and may be a read error. The genes are TRBV19 and TRBJ2-1; TRBD1 matches at 9 bases. In germline, CDR1 is LNHDA, CDR2 SQIVND (reference sequence). This CDR3 is built from 15 residues. CDR3 sequence: CGSSIARTGADEQFF. CDR3 nucleotide sequence: TGTGGCAGTAGTATAGCCCGGACAGGGGCCGATGAGCAGTTCTTC.

This clonotype occurred a few times. This rearrangement joins TRBV29-1 to TRBJ2-5, with 12 bases fitting TRBD1. This CDR3 spans 13 amino acids. CDR1 is SQVTM and CDR2 is ANQGSEA in the germline V gene. With 7 bases clipped from V and 5 bases from J, the junction kept 5 bases outside the gene matches. For the CDR3, the DNA is TGCAGCGCTGGGACAGGGGGCGAGGAGACCCAGTACTTC. As protein: CSAGTGGEETQYF.

With respect to this clonotype: A far larger clone is only one base removed, so a read error is likely. This rearrangement joins TRBV6-1 to TRBJ2-3; TRBD2 agrees at 12 bases. J gave up 7 bases and V 3 bases, and 5 bases lay outside the gene matches. This CDR3 is built from 15 residues. Looked up from germline, CDR1 is MNHNS and CDR2 is SASEGT. The chain's CDR3 is CASSESSGGAYTQYF. The CDR3 coding sequence is TGTGCCAGCAGTGAGTCTAGCGGGGGGGCATATACGCAGTATTTT.

With respect to this clonotype: At one end, the junction sequence differs from germline, possibly due to a read error. V and J are TRBV28 and TRBJ1-5, with no clear D. Germline CDR1 and CDR2: MDHEN and SYDVKM. The CDR3 runs 15 residues. The CDR3 is CASSSHSAVNHPQHF. As DNA, the CDR3 is TGTGCCAGCAGCAGCCACAGTGCGGTCAATCATCCCCAGCATTTT.

At least ten counts were recorded for this clonotype. The V call is TRBV24-1, the J call TRBJ2-3; 10 nucleotides agree with TRBD2. V was pared by 6 bases and J by 2 bases, with 1 base of the junction left unmatched. The germline CDR1 and CDR2 sequences are KGHDR and SFDVKD. This CDR3 has 14 residues. CDR3 protein: CATSLAGVTDTQYF. The CDR3 DNA reads as TGTGCCACCAGTCTAGCGGGAGTCACAGATACGCAGTATTTT.

This chain uses TRBV6-1 with TRBJ1-2, with TRBD1 matching over 12 bases. After removal of 6 bases from V and 6 bases from J, the junction contained 2 bases not matched to a gene. Germline-derived CDR1 and CDR2 are MNHNS and SASEGT. The CDR3 is 13 amino acids. CDR3 region: CASSWDRGHGYTF. The CDR3 nucleotides are TGTGCCAGCAGCTGGGACAGGGGGCATGGCTACACCTTC.

This rearrangement joins TRBV10-3 to TRBJ1-1; 7 bases line up with TRBD1. The CDR3 extends over 13 amino acids. From germline, CDR1 is ENHRY and CDR2 SYGVKD. V shed 8 bases and J 3 bases; nucleotides not matched to a gene: 6. CDR3 nucleotides: TGTGCCATCCACGGGGGGACAGACACTGAAGCTTTCTTT. Its translation is CAIHGGTDTEAFF.

This clonotype has at least ten counts. V usage is TRBV19 and J usage is TRBJ1-2; D ambiguous. Germline V gene data show CDR1 as LNHDA and CDR2 as SQIVND (reference sequence). The length of the CDR3 is 13 residues. V was shortened by 5 bases and J by 4 bases, with 11 bases between the two germline ends. The CDR3 is CASSPGPGYGYTF. The CDR3 DNA follows: TGTGCCAGTAGTCCCGGGCCCGGCTATGGCTACACCTTC.

The table lists this clonotype with a few counts. This may be a read error, as it is one base from a much larger clone. The rearrangement joins TRBV5-1 to TRBJ2-3, with D possibly TRBD2 on 5 matching bases. Trimming pared 4 bases from V and 5 bases from J, leaving 17 bases between. The length of the CDR3 is 15 residues. The germline CDR1 and CDR2 sequences are SGHRS and YFSETQ. CDR3 loop: CASSLTSVRVDTQYF. The CDR3 DNA follows: TGCGCCAGCAGCCTCACTAGTGTGAGGGTAGATACGCAGTATTTT.

In this sample, this clonotype turned up many times. The genes are TRBV2 and TRBJ2-7; possibly TRBD1 for D (6 bases). Trimming shortened V by 10 bases and J by 5 bases, and 18 bases separated the two germline ends. This CDR3 comprises 13 residues. CDR1 SNHLY and CDR2 FYNNEI come from the germline V gene. The CDR3, as DNA: TGTGCCATAGGGACATCCTCCTCTCACGAGCAGTACTTC. This gives the protein CAIGTSSSHEQYF. Complete variable domain (other parts from reference TRBV2 and TRBJ2-7): EPEVTQTPSHQVTQMGQEVILRCVPISNHLYFYWYRQILGQKVEFLVSFYNNEISEKSEIFDDQFSVERPDGSNFTLKIRSTKLEDSAMYFCAIGTSSSHEQYFGPGTRLTVT.

This clonotype was recorded at least ten times. The CDR3 loop is CATRRGSSEAFF. CDR3 nucleotide sequence: TGTGCCACCAGGAGGGGCAGTTCTGAAGCTTTCTTT. This chain links TRBV28 with TRBJ1-1; D may be TRBD1 (5 bases). V lost 10 bases, J lost 6 bases, and 15 bases lay in between. Looked up from germline, CDR1 is MDHEN and CDR2 is SYDVKM. This CDR3 is 12 amino acids long.

As concerns this clonotype: As the CDR3 is not closed by the conserved phenylalanine or tryptophan, this likely results from a read error. The V call is TRBV20-1, the J call TRBJ2-7; 7 bases are a match to TRBD1. V lost 4 bases to trimming and J lost 3 bases; unmatched junction nucleotides: 9. The CDR3 covers 14 residues. Germline lookup yields CDR1 DFQATT and CDR2 SNEGSKA (reference sequence). The CDR3 DNA follows: TGCAGTGCTATACAGGGGCATGGCCTCTACGAGCAGTACCTC. The encoded protein is CSAIQGHGLYEQYL.

The chain carries TRBV12-3 or TRBV12-4 and TRBJ2-7, with TRBD1 matching 12 bases. The V gene end was trimmed by 5 bases and the J gene end by 0 bases; junction bases not matched to a gene: 5. This CDR3 contains 16 residues. The CDR3 coding sequence is TGTGCCAGCAGTCCCGGGACAGGGGGCTTCTCCTACGAGCAGTACTTC. It yields the protein CASSPGTGGFSYEQYF.

This clonotype came up a few times. J is TRBJ2-7 and V is TRBV12-5, with D perhaps TRBD2 (6 bases). V lost 1 base and J lost 2, with 18 bases in between. Germline V gene lookup returns CDR1 LGHNT and CDR2 FRNRAP. The CDR3 extends over 17 amino acids. As DNA, the CDR3 is TGTGCTAGTGGTTTGGCAGTCTGTATGGGGGAGGCCTACGAGCAGTACTTC. Protein: CASGLAVCMGEAYEQYF.

This clonotype was seen repeatedly, ten times or more. The chain combines TRBV9 with TRBJ1-5, with 8 bases fitting TRBD1. The germline CDR1 and CDR2 sequences are SGDLS and YYNGEE. This CDR3 comprises 15 residues. Germline trimming cut 2 bases from V and 6 bases from J; bases unmatched to any gene: 7. CDR3 region: CASSVAGGLGQPQHF. Written as DNA, the CDR3 is TGTGCCAGCAGCGTGGCAGGGGGCCTGGGTCAGCCCCAGCATTTT.

As regards this clonotype: Only one base separates this from a far larger clonotype, so it likely reflects a read error. The rearrangement links TRBV6-2 or TRBV6-3 to TRBJ1-1; D is unclear. Germline assignment: CDR1 MNHEY and CDR2 SVGEGT. The CDR3 has 14 residues. The V end was cut by 5 bases, the J end by 1 base, with 11 bases between. DNA of the CDR3: TGTGCCAGCAGTGAACAGACCACGAACACTGAAGCTTTCTTT. The encoded protein is CASSEQTTNTEAFF.

This clonotype has at least ten counts. The rearrangement uses TRBV29-1 and TRBJ1-2; 8 positions match TRBD1. CDR1 and CDR2 from the germline V gene are SQVTM and ANQGSEA. V shed 4 bases, J shed 0 bases, and the junction held 10 bases outside the gene matches. This CDR3 comprises 16 residues. CDR3 in amino acids: CSVGQGTGLTNYGYTF. As DNA, the CDR3 is TGCAGCGTTGGACAGGGGACTGGTTTAACTAACTATGGCTACACCTTC.

The sample holds many counts of this clonotype. The V gene is TRBV4-2, the J gene TRBJ1-1, with TRBD1 identical over 7 bases. The trim removed 2 bases at V and 0 bases at J, leaving 3 bases unmatched. From germline, CDR1 is LGHNA and CDR2 YNFKEQ. The CDR3 contains 15 residues. CDR3 region: CASSQPGQMNTEAFF. CDR3 nucleotides: TGTGCCAGCAGCCAACCGGGACAGATGAACACTGAAGCTTTCTTT.

Points on this clonotype: A far bigger clonotype differs at one base, so this is likely a read error. J is TRBJ2-5 and V is TRBV7-9; D possibly corresponds to TRBD2 (5 bases). The J call may be in error: the DNA end matches TRBJ2-1 better. CDR1 and CDR2 (germline): SEHNR, FQNEAQ (reference sequence). The CDR3 extends over 17 amino acids. The CDR3 sequence: CASSLERLALVCNEQFF. The CDR3 nucleotides are TGTGCCAGCAGCTTGGAGCGGTTGGCGCTGGTGTGTAATGAGCAGTTCTTC.

The chain recombines TRBV20-1 with TRBJ2-6; D unclear. This CDR3 comprises 12 residues. The germline V and J ends were trimmed by 7 bases and 0 bases, with 4 bases remaining between them. Germline CDR1 is DFQATT and CDR2 is SNEGSKA (reference sequence). CDR3 DNA sequence: TGCAGTGTGGTCTCTGGGGCCAACGTCCTGACTTTC. Translating gives CSVVSGANVLTF.

In this sample, this clonotype turned up many times. The chain has TRBV12-3 or TRBV12-4 and TRBJ1-1; possible D gene TRBD1, 5 bases. Trimming stripped 4 bases from V and 8 bases from J, with 17 bases between. The CDR3 contains 14 residues. The DNA for the CDR3 is TGTGCCAGCAGTTCCTACCAGGGATACCGCGAAGCTTTCTTT. Its protein is CASSSYQGYREAFF.